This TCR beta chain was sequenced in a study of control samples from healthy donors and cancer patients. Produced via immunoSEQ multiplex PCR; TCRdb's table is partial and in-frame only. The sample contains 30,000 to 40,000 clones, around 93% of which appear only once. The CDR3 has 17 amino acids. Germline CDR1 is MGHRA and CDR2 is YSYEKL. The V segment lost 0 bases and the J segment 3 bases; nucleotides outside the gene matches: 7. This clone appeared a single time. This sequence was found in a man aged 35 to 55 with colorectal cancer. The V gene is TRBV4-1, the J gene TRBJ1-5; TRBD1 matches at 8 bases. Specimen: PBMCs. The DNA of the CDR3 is TGCGCCAGCAGCCAAGATAGGAACAGGGGGGACAATCAGCCCCAGCATTTT. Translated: CASSQDRNRGDNQPQHF.